These 9 T cell receptor beta chains were all obtained from the same sample, sequenced in a study of tumor and adjacent non-tumor tissue in lung cancer. The library came from three nested PCR rounds adapted from ARM-PCR protocols. From the multiplex PCR reads, TCRdb called clonotypes with MiXCR, one entry per CDR3 protein. The data hold about 93,000 distinct CDR3 sequences, with approximately 65% observed a single time. RNA was extracted from bulk tissue without any cell sorting. Material: lung tumor tissue. Source of these receptors: a man aged 55 to 70 with non-small cell lung cancer.

V gene TRBV10-2 combines with J gene TRBJ1-2; D remains unclear. V dropped 9 bases and J dropped 4 bases, with 18 bases sitting between them. Germline V CDR1 and CDR2: WSHSY, SAAADI. The length of the CDR3 is 14 residues. The CDR3 DNA reads as TGCGCCAGTAGCTCTAGTTCACCTAGCTATGGCTACACCTTC. As protein: CASSSSSPSYGYTF.

Comment on this clonotype: The junction shows a germline mismatch at one end, possibly a read error. This chain joins TRBV4-1 and TRBJ2-3; 10 bases agree with TRBD2. Germline V gene sequence: CDR1 MGHRA, CDR2 YSYEKL. This CDR3 has 15 amino acids. The CDR3 is CASSRGSGGTDMQYF. For the CDR3, the DNA is TGTGCCAGCAGTCGTGGTAGCGGGGGGACAGATATGCAGTATTTT.

Worth noting for this clonotype: This may come from a read error, since a much larger clone is one base off. The V and J genes are TRBV5-4 and TRBJ2-2, with 10 bases that match TRBD1. Losses at the gene ends were 4 bases for V and 5 bases for J; bases not matched to a gene: 8. The CDR3 covers 16 residues. Looked up from germline, CDR1 is SGHNT and CDR2 is YYREEE (reference sequence). The CDR3: CASSNRDRGVTGELFF. CDR3 DNA: TGTGCCAGCAGCAACCGGGACAGGGGCGTGACCGGGGAGCTGTTTTTT. The whole variable domain, remainder taken from reference TRBV5-4 and TRBJ2-2, is ETGVTQSPTHLIKTRGQQVTLRCSSQSGHNTVSWYQQALGQGPQFIFQYYREEENGRGNFPPRFSGLQFPNYSSELNVNALELDDSALYLCASSNRDRGVTGELFFGEGSRLTVL.

This chain connects TRBV6-2 or TRBV6-3 to TRBJ2-7; no reliable D call. The CDR3 covers 13 residues. Germline V gene data show CDR1 as MNHEY and CDR2 as SVGEGT. Trimming pared 5 bases from V and 6 bases from J, leaving 14 bases between. DNA of the CDR3: TGTGCCAGCAGTCGTACAGCGAACCGCGAGCAGTACTTC. It codes for CASSRTANREQYF.

This clonotype was recorded at least ten times. Compared with germline, one end of the junction differs, possibly owing to a read error. The V gene is TRBV5-4, the J gene TRBJ2-7; 7 nucleotides align to TRBD2. Germline CDR1 is SGHNT and CDR2 is YYREEE (reference sequence). This CDR3 comprises 15 residues. DNA for the CDR3: TGTGCCAGCAGCCCGGGGAGGGAAGGGTTTTACGAGCAGTATTTC. Translating gives CASSPGREGFYEQYF. Full variable domain (rest looked up from reference TRBV5-4 and TRBJ2-7): ETGVTQSPTHLIKTRGQQVTLRCSSQSGHNTVSWYQQALGQGPQFIFQYYREEENGRGNFPPRFSGLQFPNYSSELNVNALELDDSALYLCASSPGREGFYEQYFGPGTRLTVT.

This clonotype is a singleton in its sample. CDR3 region: CASSRTNRSSDRQYF. The CDR3 DNA is TGTGCCAGCAGTCGGACTAACAGGAGCTCAGACAGGCAGTATTTT. V usage is TRBV11-1 and J usage is TRBJ2-3; possibly TRBD2 for D (6 bases). CDR3 length: 15 residues. Germline V gives CDR1 SGHAT, CDR2 FQDESV (reference sequence). Trimming removed 6 bases at V and 11 bases at J, with 24 bases between.

A few counts support this clonotype. Being one base from a much bigger clone, this may be a read error. The V call is TRBV6-6, the J call TRBJ2-7; the D is unclear. The CDR3 runs 10 residues. Germline lookup yields CDR1 MNHNY and CDR2 SVGAGI (reference sequence). The CDR3 DNA follows: TGTGTCAGCGCAAACTACGAGCAGTACTTC. Translation: CVSANYEQYF.

As for this clonotype: Germline is not matched at one junction end, which may reflect a read error. The chain employs TRBV6-5 and TRBJ1-2; 9 positions match TRBD1. The CDR3 contains 15 residues. Germline CDR1 and CDR2: MNHEY and SVGAGI. The CDR3: CASSVGTGRNYGYTF. The CDR3 coding sequence is TGTGCCAGCAGCGTGGGGACAGGGAGGAACTATGGTTACACCTTC.

This clonotype has only one observation. One base away lies a much larger clone, so this may be a sequencing read error. The chain employs TRBV28 and TRBJ2-1; tentative D call: TRBD1 (6 bases). CDR1 is MDHEN and CDR2 is SYDVKM in the germline V gene. This CDR3 is built from 17 residues. The ends were cut back, 1 base at V and 9 bases at J, with 22 bases in the middle. The DNA of the CDR3 is TGTGCCAGCAGTTTATTTCGTGCCAGGGGAAGGTTTAGTGAGCAGTTCTTC. It is translated as CASSLFRARGRFSEQFF.